Listed here are 30 T cell receptor beta chains from one sample, sequenced in a study of blood T cell repertoires in COVID-19. The protocol was immunoSEQ multiplex PCR, while the TCRdb copy is restricted to in-frame clones and leaves out a portion. The sample has 250,000 to 300,000 clones; about 86% are singletons. The sample comprised peripheral blood. The receptor set was obtained from a woman aged 30 to 39 with COVID-19, enrolled during active disease.

The chain employs TRBV6-2 or TRBV6-3 and TRBJ1-1; D remains unclear. The germline gives CDR1 MNHEY, CDR2 SVGEGT. The V end lost 2 bases, the J end lost 3 bases, and 7 bases lay between the germline ends. The CDR3 length is 13 residues. In DNA, the CDR3 is TGTGCCAGCAGTTACAATATATACACTGAAGCTTTCTTT. It encodes CASSYNIYTEAFF.

This CDR3 reads CASSRQGNYNSPLHF. The CDR3 bases are TGTGCCAGCAGCCGACAGGGTAACTATAATTCACCCCTCCACTTT. The chain uses TRBV7-9 and TRBJ1-6; 7 bases are shared with TRBD1. Germline V gene sequence: CDR1 SEHNR, CDR2 FQNEAQ (reference sequence). This CDR3 contains 15 residues. Trimming cost V 5 bases and J 3 bases; bases outside gene matches: 4.

This chain connects TRBV5-1 to TRBJ2-5; D is uncertain. Germline V gene sequence: CDR1 SGHRS, CDR2 YFSETQ. There are 14 residues in the CDR3. The V end lost 1 base, the J end lost 0 bases, and 7 bases lay between the germline ends. The CDR3 loop reads CASSLSQNQETQYF. In DNA, the CDR3 is TGCGCCAGCAGCTTGTCCCAGAACCAAGAGACCCAGTACTTC.

V and J are TRBV10-3 and TRBJ2-1; 15 bases line up with TRBD2. The CDR3 runs 17 residues. Germline V gene lookup returns CDR1 ENHRY and CDR2 SYGVKD. V shed 5 bases and J 8 bases; nucleotides not matched to a gene: 10. CDR3 bases: TGTGCCATCAGTCAACTTCGGACTAGCGGGGGGGCTGATGAGCAGTTCTTC. This codes for CAISQLRTSGGADEQFF.

The gene calls are TRBV6-6 and TRBJ2-7, with D maybe TRBD1 (5 bases). Germline-derived CDR1 and CDR2 are MNHNY and SVGAGI (reference sequence). CDR3 size: 14 residues. V was cut by 2 bases and J by 3 bases, with 11 bases left in between. The CDR3 bases are TGTGCCAGCAGTTACAGACAGCCGATCTACGAGCAGTACTTC. Amino acids: CASSYRQPIYEQYF.

V gene TRBV10-3 combines with J gene TRBJ2-1; D is possibly TRBD1 (5 bases). CDR3 length equals 14 residues. Germline V gives CDR1 ENHRY, CDR2 SYGVKD. Trimming removed 3 bases at V and 2 bases at J, with 8 bases between. CDR3 DNA: TGTGCCATCAGTGAAAAGGGGACCTACAATGAGCAGTTCTTC. As protein: CAISEKGTYNEQFF.

The DNA for the CDR3 is TGTGCCAGCAGCTCTAAACTAGTTTCCACAGATACGCAGTATTTT. Its translation is CASSSKLVSTDTQYF. V usage is TRBV5-6 and J usage is TRBJ2-3, with D maybe TRBD2 (5 bases). CDR3 length: 15 residues. Per germline, CDR1 SGHDT and CDR2 YYEEEE. V shed 3 bases and J shed 2 bases, with 13 bases lying between them.

The chain combines TRBV6-1 with TRBJ1-2, with 8 bases identical to TRBD1. Trimming removed 7 bases from V and 4 bases from J; junction bases left unmatched: 2. The germline V gene encodes CDR1 MNHNS and CDR2 SASEGT. The CDR3 runs 12 residues. CDR3 sequence reads: CASKDRAYGYTF. The CDR3, as DNA: TGTGCCAGCAAGGACAGGGCCTATGGCTACACCTTC.

For the CDR3, the DNA is TGTGCCAGTAGTATCCTTCTAGGAGGGAGCTCCTACAATGAGCAGTTCTTC. It is translated as CASSILLGGSSYNEQFF. The chain recombines TRBV19 with TRBJ2-1; weak D call: TRBD2 (6 bases). This CDR3 spans 17 amino acids. Germline-derived CDR1 and CDR2 are LNHDA and SQIVND (reference sequence). V was cut by 3 bases and J by 0 bases, with 15 bases left in between.

This chain joins TRBV27 and TRBJ2-5, with a weak D call TRBD2 (5 bases). Germline V gene data show CDR1 as MNHEY and CDR2 as SMNVEV (reference sequence). The CDR3 has 14 amino acids. Trimming removed 8 bases at V and 7 bases at J, with 20 bases between. The CDR3 DNA reads as TGTGCCAGCGCACCACTAGATCAACGGGGGACCCAGTACTTC. Protein product: CASAPLDQRGTQYF.

This clone was seen only a few times. The chain uses TRBV4-2 and TRBJ2-2, with D tentatively TRBD2 (5 bases). Germline lookup yields CDR1 LGHNA and CDR2 YNFKEQ. Trimming left V 4 bases short and J 4 bases short, with 16 bases between. This CDR3 is 16 amino acids long. CDR3 nucleotide sequence: TGTGCCAGCAGCCCTCTTACGAGGGCGGGCACCGGGGAGCTGTTTTTT. Protein sequence: CASSPLTRAGTGELFF.

This rearrangement joins TRBV7-9 to TRBJ1-1, with a weak D call TRBD1 (6 bases). Germline V gene lookup returns CDR1 SEHNR and CDR2 FQNEAQ (reference sequence). This CDR3 is built from 15 residues. Trimming took 1 base from V and 4 from J, leaving 13 bases between them. The CDR3 loop is CASSLVARGGTEAFF. The CDR3 bases are TGTGCCAGCAGCTTAGTGGCCAGGGGTGGCACTGAAGCTTTCTTT.

With regard to this clone: This sample includes further DNA sequences coding for the same CDR3. DNA of the CDR3: TGTGCCAGCAGTTTCCGGGGGAGTGGCGGAAACACCATATATTTT. Its protein is CASSFRGSGGNTIYF. The chain recombines TRBV28 with TRBJ1-3; D is possibly TRBD1 (5 bases). The CDR3 has 15 residues. Trimming took off 3 bases at V and 4 bases at J, with 13 bases between the two ends. Germline values: CDR1 MDHEN, CDR2 SYDVKM.

The rearrangement links TRBV19 to TRBJ1-2; D is possibly TRBD1 (6 bases). The CDR3 spans 13 residues. Trimming shortened V by 3 bases and J by 3 bases, and 8 bases separated the two germline ends. Germline assignment: CDR1 LNHDA and CDR2 SQIVND (reference sequence). The CDR3 region is CASSIDRYYGYTF. CDR3 DNA sequence: TGTGCCAGTAGTATTGACAGGTACTATGGCTACACCTTC. The whole variable domain, filled in from reference TRBV19 and TRBJ1-2, reads DGGITQSPKYLFRKEGQNVTLSCEQNLNHDAMYWYRQDPGQGLRLIYYSQIVNDFQKGDIAEGYSVSREKKESFPLTVTSAQKNPTAFYLCASSIDRYYGYTFGSGTRLTVV.

V usage is TRBV6-5 and J usage is TRBJ1-4; D gene unclear. CDR1 and CDR2 (germline): MNHEY, SVGAGI. CDR3 length: 14 amino acids. V lost 6 bases and J 8 bases, leaving 16 bases between the germline ends. The chain's CDR3 is CASSPEGLGEKLFF. The CDR3 coding sequence is TGTGCCAGCAGCCCCGAAGGCCTGGGCGAAAAACTGTTTTTT.

The chain couples TRBV15 to TRBJ2-7, with TRBD2 as a possible D gene (6 bases). Trimming cost V 5 bases and J 2 bases, with 13 bases left between them. Germline CDR1 and CDR2: LNHNV and YYDKDF (reference sequence). This CDR3 comprises 14 residues. The CDR3 DNA reads as TGTGCCACCAGCGGCGGGGACGGAGCCTACGAGCAGTACTTC. Translated, it gives CATSGGDGAYEQYF.

This rearrangement joins TRBV15 to TRBJ1-2; a weak D match, TRBD1 (6 bases). The germline V gene has CDR1 LNHNV and CDR2 YYDKDF (reference sequence). V shed 2 bases and J shed 4 bases, with 17 bases lying between them. This CDR3 contains 16 residues. In nucleotides, the CDR3 is TGTGCCACCAGCAGACTATCAGGGGAACACCGCTATGGCTACACCTTC. The encoded protein is CATSRLSGEHRYGYTF.

The J gene is TRBJ1-5, the V gene TRBV28; 7 bases match TRBD1. Looked up from germline, CDR1 is MDHEN and CDR2 is SYDVKM. Losses at the gene ends were 2 bases for V and 4 bases for J; bases not matched to a gene: 17. The CDR3 extends over 19 amino acids. Here the CDR3 DNA reads TGTGCCAGCAGTTTACTATCAGGGGACAGAGTCGCAATTAATCAGCCCCAGCATTTT. Its translation is CASSLLSGDRVAINQPQHF.

In this sample, this clone turned up a few times. The chain recombines TRBV11-3 with TRBJ2-3, with D possibly matching TRBD1 (5 bases). CDR1 is SGHNT and CDR2 is YENEEA in the germline V gene. The CDR3 covers 13 residues. V gave up 5 bases and J gave up 10 bases, with 16 bases separating them. CDR3 coding DNA: TGTGCCAGCAGCAACCAATGGGGCAGGGCGCAGTATTTT. Its protein is CASSNQWGRAQYF.

The chain has TRBV7-8 and TRBJ1-5; 7 bases agree with TRBD1. This CDR3 is built from 14 residues. V lost 5 bases to trimming and J lost 3 bases; unmatched junction nucleotides: 4. Per the germline V gene, CDR1 is SGHVS and CDR2 is FQNEAQ. CDR3 sequence: CASSLGQDNQPQHF. The DNA for the CDR3 is TGTGCCAGCAGCCTTGGACAGGACAATCAGCCCCAGCATTTT.

The chain links TRBV14 to TRBJ1-2, with D unresolved. The CDR3 is 16 residues long. Trimming stripped 4 bases from V and 4 bases from J, with 19 bases between. Germline lookup yields CDR1 SGHDN and CDR2 FVKESK. This CDR3 reads CASSPRVGANLYGYTF. Written as DNA, the CDR3 is TGTGCCAGCAGCCCCCGAGTTGGAGCGAACCTCTATGGCTACACCTTC.

V gene TRBV5-4 combines with J gene TRBJ2-1; 10 bases fit TRBD2. This CDR3 spans 16 amino acids. The ends lost 2 bases at V and 6 bases at J; junction bases unmatched: 8. The germline CDR1 and CDR2 sequences are SGHNT and YYREEE (reference sequence). CDR3 sequence (DNA): TGTGCCAGCAGCTTAGCGGGGGGGCGATGGGGCAATGAGCAGTTCTTC. This codes for CASSLAGGRWGNEQFF.

V is TRBV2 and J is TRBJ2-7, with D possibly TRBD1 on 5 matching bases. V was cut by 2 bases and J by 3 bases, with 14 bases left in between. Germline values: CDR1 SNHLY, CDR2 FYNNEI. The CDR3 consists of 15 residues. The CDR3 protein is CASSESRAAGYEQYF. The CDR3, as DNA: TGTGCCAGCAGTGAAAGCAGGGCGGCCGGCTACGAGCAGTACTTC.

The rearrangement uses TRBV5-1 and TRBJ2-2; 9 bases match TRBD2. This CDR3 has 15 amino acids. Germline V gives CDR1 SGHRS, CDR2 YFSETQ. V lost 0 bases, J lost 5 bases, and 2 bases stayed unmatched. Here the CDR3 reads CASSLGSGGTGELFF. CDR3 sequence (DNA): TGCGCCAGCAGCTTGGGAAGCGGGGGGACCGGGGAGCTGTTTTTT.

The J gene is TRBJ2-1, the V gene TRBV12-3 or TRBV12-4; possibly TRBD1 for D (6 bases). Trimming stripped 0 bases from V and 12 bases from J, with 9 bases between. The CDR3 length is 12 residues. The CDR3 DNA sequence: TGTGCCAGCAGTTTAGCGTTAGGGGGGCAGTTCTTC. Protein: CASSLALGGQFF.

The chain is built from TRBV28 and TRBJ1-1; tentative D call: TRBD1 (6 bases). This CDR3 is built from 16 residues. The germline CDR1 and CDR2 sequences are MDHEN and SYDVKM. Trimming stripped 7 bases from V and 0 bases from J, with 18 bases between. In DNA form, the CDR3 reads TGTGCCAGCACCATCGTGACAGGAGGTTTGAACACTGAAGCTTTCTTT. Translation gives CASTIVTGGLNTEAFF. The entire variable domain, with the rest obtained from reference TRBV28 and TRBJ1-1, is as follows: DVKVTQSSRYLVKRTGEKVFLECVQDMDHENMFWYRQDPGLGLRLIYFSYDVKMKEKGDIPEGYSVSREKKERFSLILESASTNQTSMYLCASTIVTGGLNTEAFFGQGTRLTVV.

This chain uses TRBV28 with TRBJ1-3, with TRBD1 as a possible D gene (6 bases). V was shortened by 6 bases and J by 3 bases, with 12 bases between the two germline ends. Per germline, CDR1 MDHEN and CDR2 SYDVKM. The CDR3 totals 14 residues. This CDR3 is CASSSPGVGNTIYF. The CDR3 DNA reads TGTGCCAGCAGCTCCCCAGGGGTTGGAAACACCATATATTTT.

In this sample, this clone turned up a few times. The chain carries TRBV25-1 and TRBJ1-1; D possibly corresponds to TRBD1 (5 bases). This CDR3 has 15 residues. CDR1 is MGHDK and CDR2 is SYGVNS in the germline V gene. V was clipped by 3 bases and J by 5 bases, with 16 bases between them. CDR3 nucleotides: TGTGCCAGCAGTGACGTCGGAGCGCGGGGGACTGAAGCTTTCTTT. This sequence encodes CASSDVGARGTEAFF.

The genes are TRBV19 and TRBJ2-1; 8 bases line up with TRBD2. This CDR3 contains 14 residues. Germline CDR1 is LNHDA and CDR2 is SQIVND (reference sequence). Unmatched junction bases numbered 6, after V lost 6 bases and J lost 5 bases. CDR3 sequence: CASRETSVNNEQFF. The DNA for the CDR3 is TGTGCCAGTAGAGAGACTAGCGTCAACAATGAGCAGTTCTTC.

The chain couples TRBV27 to TRBJ2-7, with a tentative D call TRBD1 (6 bases). CDR3 length: 13 amino acids. Trimming removed 4 bases from V and 7 bases from J, with 14 bases in between. CDR1 MNHEY and CDR2 SMNVEV come from the germline V gene (reference sequence). The DNA of the CDR3 is TGTGCCAGCAGTTCACAGGGTACCCGGGAGCAGTACTTC. Translated, it gives CASSSQGTREQYF.